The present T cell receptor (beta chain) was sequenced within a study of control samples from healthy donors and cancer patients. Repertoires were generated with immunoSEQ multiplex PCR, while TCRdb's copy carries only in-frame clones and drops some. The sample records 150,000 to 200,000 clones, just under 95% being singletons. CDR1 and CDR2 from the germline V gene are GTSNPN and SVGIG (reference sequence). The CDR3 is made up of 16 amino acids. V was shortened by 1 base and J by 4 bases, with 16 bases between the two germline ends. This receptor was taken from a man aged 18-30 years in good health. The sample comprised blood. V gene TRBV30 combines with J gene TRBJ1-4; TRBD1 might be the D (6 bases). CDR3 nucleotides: TGTGCCTGGAGTGCACAGGGTCGGAGCTTTAATGAAAAACTGTTTTTT. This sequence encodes CAWSAQGRSFNEKLFF.